This TCR beta chain appears in the sequencing data of a study of blood T cell repertoires in COVID-19. Overall study: COVID-19 samples collected from the United States, Italy and Spain covered acute and convalescent phases. T cells, B-cell-depleted T cells, or PBMCs provided the cDNA or gDNA that served as material.

V dropped 0 bases and J dropped 5 bases, with 13 bases sitting between them. Germline CDR1 LGHDT, CDR2 YNNKEL (reference sequence). CDR3 length equals 15 residues. This clone has just a few counts. Per the authors' pipeline: Nucleated cell counts were estimated from reference gene primer amplification. Profiled with immunoSEQ multiplex PCR; TCRdb holds only in-frame clones, not every one. That table furnishes V, J and clone size, whereas the DNA furnished D and trimming. The data show some 170,000 clones, approximately 85% seen once. Sequenced input: peripheral blood. This TCR derives from a woman in her sixties or seventies with acute or convalescent COVID-19. The chain joins TRBV3-1 (or the pseudogene TRBV3-2) to TRBJ1-1, with D maybe TRBD1 (5 bases). CDR3 amino acids: CASSQEGGARTEAFF. The CDR3 DNA reads as TGTGCCAGCAGCCAAGAAGGAGGGGCGAGGACTGAAGCTTTCTTT.